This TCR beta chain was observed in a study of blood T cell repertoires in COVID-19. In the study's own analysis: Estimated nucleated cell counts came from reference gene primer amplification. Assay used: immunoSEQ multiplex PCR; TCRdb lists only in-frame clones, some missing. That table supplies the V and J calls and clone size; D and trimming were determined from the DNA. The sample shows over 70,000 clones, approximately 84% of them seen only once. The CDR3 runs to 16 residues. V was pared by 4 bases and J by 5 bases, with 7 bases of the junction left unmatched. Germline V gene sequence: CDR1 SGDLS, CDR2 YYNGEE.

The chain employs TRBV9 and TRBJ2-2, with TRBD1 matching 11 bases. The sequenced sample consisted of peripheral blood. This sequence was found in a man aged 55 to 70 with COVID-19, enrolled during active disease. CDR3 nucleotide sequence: TGTGCCAGCAGCAGACGGACAGGGGGCGATACCGGGGAGCTGTTTTTT. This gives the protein CASSRRTGGDTGELFF.